What follows describes a single T cell receptor (beta chain). The antigen this receptor binds is unknown. No base-level quality is on record; no much larger clone is a single base apart. The sample is drawn from a study of CD8+CD57+ T cells in acquired aplastic anemia (dated by TCRdb to the late 2010s). A note on the overall study: DNA extracted from sorted CD4+ and CD8+ cells had a mean of roughly 3 ug, with a range of roughly 0.18 to 27.4 ug. CD8+CD57+ expansion was defined as a frequency above the mean frequency observed in healthy subjects.

Overall study outcomes, separate from this receptor: CD8+ Simpson's diversity did not differ significantly between patients and healthy controls (P=0.060). Around 28 CD8+ CDR3 sequences were found to be shared between patients and controls, but these sequences appeared to be highly expressed in patients and within the immunodominant clones of the patients.

Inclusive of the bounding cysteine and phenylalanine, the CDR3 is 12 residues long. Only the CDR3 portion is preserved as DNA: 36 bases, with reading frame beginning at the first base. V loses 5 bases, J loses 10 bases, and the germline ends lie 11 bases apart. Via the germline V gene, CDR1 is SGHVS and CDR2 FNYEAQ. The patients picked for sequencing were ones in whom flow cytometry had shown an expansion of CD8+CD57+ cells. Every patient had a diagnosis of severe acquired aplastic anemia based on International Study of Aplastic Anemia and Agranulocytosis and Camitta criteria. At the time blood was sampled, none of the patients had received any therapy. In this study, sorted CD4+ and CD8+ T cells from the blood of healthy subjects and of severe aplastic anemia patients had their TCR repertoires deep-sequenced. Patients were enrolled in the USA under clinicaltrials.gov protocols 00001620, 01623167, 00001397, 00071045, 00081523 and 00961064. Ficoll-Paque density gradient centrifugation was used to isolate peripheral blood mononuclear cells. Before DNA was extracted, CD4+ and CD8+ T cells were sorted using either FACS or magnetic beads.

Profiling of TCR beta VDJ combinations and CDR3 sequences used genomic DNA as the template. An Illumina HiSeq 2000 was the platform used for TCR repertoire sequencing. Per the source publication's procedure: Repertoire assessment relied on Simpson's diversity index, CDR3 size and DJ length profiles, and TRBV/TRBJ rearrangement plots. The most abundant DNA sequence in the deep sequencing data was defined as the immunodominant clone. CDR3 amino acid sequences were checked for sharing between subjects and were compared against published repertoires and the VDJdb database. Starting from the raw public reads, TCRdb applied fastp trimming at Q25, assembled clones with MiXCR and retained in-frame beta chains. Duplicate CDR3 protein sequences are folded into a single record with the most common DNA and genes. None of the V and J calls come from the authors' own analysis; TCRdb made them. Across this sample there are approximately 300,000 distinct CDR3 sequences, with under 60% seen only once. The ten largest clones represent around 1.3% of the sample.

The V and J genes are TRBV7-6 and TRBJ2-2; the D gene cannot be named for sure. This receptor was identified in a human donor with aplastic anemia. The source material was sorted CD4+, CD8+, or CD8+CD57+ T cells (not recorded which) from PBMCs. CDR3 protein: CASSQPNQELFF. At the DNA level, the sequence is TGTGCCAGCAGCCAACCCAACCAGGAGCTGTTTTTT.